These 18 T cell receptor beta chains were sequenced from one sample in a study of cytomegalovirus exposure and HLA in healthy donors. With 60 Vbeta and 13 Jbeta primers, the PCR was carried out. The assay was immunoSEQ multiplex PCR, and TCRdb's table has in-frame clones only and misses some. The sample records around 300,000 clones, roughly 70% being singletons. Specimen: PBMCs. All receptors come from a female donor in good health and CMV-seronegative.

The V gene is TRBV5-1, the J gene TRBJ2-1; D is unresolved. CDR1 is SGHRS and CDR2 is YFSETQ in the germline V gene. The length of the CDR3 is 13 residues. V lost 0 bases, J lost 6 bases, and 7 bases lay in between. CDR3 in amino acids: CASSLGQSNEQFF. The CDR3 region has the DNA TGCGCCAGCAGCTTGGGCCAGTCCAATGAGCAGTTCTTC.

V usage is TRBV5-1 and J usage is TRBJ2-1; 8 nucleotides match TRBD2. There are 16 residues in the CDR3. Trimming at V came to 0 bases and at J to 6 bases, leaving 8 bases not matched to a gene. CDR1 is SGHRS, CDR2 YFSETQ, per germline. The CDR3 loop is CASSLGGAGVGNEQFF. CDR3 sequence (DNA): TGCGCCAGCAGCTTGGGGGGAGCGGGAGTCGGCAATGAGCAGTTCTTC.

This clone was counted a few times. J is TRBJ2-1 and V is TRBV15; D unclear. V was clipped by 5 bases and J by 8 bases, with 16 bases between them. The CDR3 is 14 residues long. The germline V gene has CDR1 LNHNV and CDR2 YYDKDF (reference sequence). Here the CDR3 reads CATSSRLEWDEQFF. In DNA form, the CDR3 reads TGTGCCACCAGCTCCCGATTGGAGTGGGATGAGCAGTTCTTC.

This chain uses TRBV11-2 with TRBJ1-5, with 7 bases lining up with TRBD1. CDR3 length: 15 amino acids. Per germline, CDR1 SGHAT and CDR2 FQNNGV. The V gene end was trimmed by 6 bases and the J gene end by 6 bases; junction bases not matched to a gene: 11. The CDR3 nucleotides are TGTGCCAGCAGTAAATTACAGGGGATGGGTCAGCCCCAGCATTTT. Translation gives CASSKLQGMGQPQHF.

This clone was picked up a small number of times. The chain recombines TRBV5-4 with TRBJ2-2; D is possibly TRBD1 (6 bases). With 2 bases removed from V and 4 bases from J, the gap between germline ends came to 12 bases. Germline V gene sequence: CDR1 SGHNT, CDR2 YYREEE (reference sequence). The CDR3 is 15 amino acids. In DNA, the CDR3 is TGTGCCAGCAGCTTCAGGGGTAGCACCACCGGGGAGCTGTTTTTT. This translates into CASSFRGSTTGELFF.

V gene TRBV30 combines with J gene TRBJ1-1, with D tentatively TRBD1 (6 bases). Looked up from germline, CDR1 is GTSNPN and CDR2 is SVGIG (reference sequence). The ends were cut back, 2 bases at V and 0 bases at J, with 22 bases in the middle. The CDR3 contains 18 residues. DNA of the CDR3: TGTGCCTGGAGTTCAGCAGATATCGTGAGGGACATGAACACTGAAGCTTTCTTT. It translates to CAWSSADIVRDMNTEAFF.

The chain links TRBV9 to TRBJ2-2, with TRBD2 matching 10 bases. The germline V gene encodes CDR1 SGDLS and CDR2 YYNGEE. The ends lost 4 bases at V and 6 bases at J; junction bases unmatched: 12. CDR3 size: 17 residues. The CDR3, as DNA: TGTGCCAGCAGCCCATGGGGAGCGGGAGGGCCAGCCGGGGAGCTGTTTTTT. As protein: CASSPWGAGGPAGELFF. The full variable domain, completed using reference TRBV9 and TRBJ2-2, is DSGVTQTPKHLITATGQRVTLRCSPRSGDLSVYWYQQSLDQGLQFLIQYYNGEERAKGNILERFSAQQFPDLHSELNLSSLELGDSALYFCASSPWGAGGPAGELFFGEGSRLTVL.

This clone was found a few times. The chain employs TRBV11-1 and TRBJ2-2; D not resolved. The CDR3 contains 14 residues. V was cut by 2 bases and J by 5 bases, with 9 bases left in between. Germline V gene lookup returns CDR1 SGHAT and CDR2 FQDESV (reference sequence). The CDR3 region is CASSLYSQTGELFF. DNA for the CDR3: TGTGCCAGCAGCTTATACAGTCAGACCGGGGAGCTGTTTTTT.

The gene calls are TRBV30 and TRBJ2-3, with 8 bases matching TRBD1. CDR1 is GTSNPN and CDR2 is SVGIG in the germline V gene (reference sequence). The CDR3 spans 15 residues. Losses at the gene ends were 5 bases for V and 3 bases for J; bases not matched to a gene: 10. The CDR3 sequence: CAWRRDRLSTDTQYF. CDR3 in DNA: TGTGCCTGGCGCCGGGACAGGCTTTCGACAGATACGCAGTATTTT.

The sample holds one count of this clone. The sample has other DNA sequences that encode this CDR3 too. This chain uses TRBV5-1 with TRBJ2-1; 8 nucleotides line up with TRBD2. The CDR3 has 15 amino acids. J was trimmed by 1 base and V by 2 bases; bases with no gene match: 2. Germline V gene lookup returns CDR1 SGHRS and CDR2 YFSETQ. CDR3 in amino acids: CASSLGLASYNEQFF. The CDR3 DNA reads as TGCGCCAGCAGCTTAGGACTAGCTTCCTACAATGAGCAGTTCTTC.

J is TRBJ2-1 and V is TRBV2; D remains unclear. Trimming cost V 7 bases and J 0 bases, with 10 bases left between them. CDR1 and CDR2 (germline): SNHLY, FYNNEI. The CDR3 is 14 residues long. The CDR3 spells CASKLRSSYNEQFF. The CDR3 DNA sequence: TGTGCCAGCAAACTACGGAGCTCCTACAATGAGCAGTTCTTC. Combining the CDR3 with reference TRBV2 and TRBJ2-1 gives the whole variable domain EPEVTQTPSHQVTQMGQEVILRCVPISNHLYFYWYRQILGQKVEFLVSFYNNEISEKSEIFDDQFSVERPDGSNFTLKIRSTKLEDSAMYFCASKLRSSYNEQFFGPGTRLTVL.

This chain uses TRBV15 with TRBJ2-6; 10 nucleotides line up with TRBD2. The CDR3 is 21 amino acids. Per the germline V gene, CDR1 is LNHNV and CDR2 is YYDKDF (reference sequence). V lost 5 bases, J lost 0 bases, and 16 bases stayed unmatched. CDR3: CATSEFLLAGDVPSGANVLTF. The CDR3 coding sequence is TGTGCCACCAGCGAGTTCCTCCTAGCGGGAGATGTGCCCTCTGGGGCCAACGTCCTGACTTTC.

The J gene is TRBJ2-1, the V gene TRBV5-6; no clear D gene. V gave up 3 bases and J gave up 9 bases, with 7 bases separating them. CDR3 length: 11 amino acids. Germline CDR1 and CDR2: SGHDT and YYEEEE. The CDR3 DNA sequence: TGTGCCAGCAGCTCAGAGGTTGAGCAGTTCTTC. This encodes CASSSEVEQFF. Full variable domain (rest looked up from reference TRBV5-6 and TRBJ2-1): DAGVTQSPTHLIKTRGQQVTLRCSPKSGHDTVSWYQQALGQGPQFIFQYYEEEERQRGNFPDRFSGHQFPNYSSELNVNALLLGDSALYLCASSSEVEQFFGPGTRLTVL.

This chain joins TRBV19 and TRBJ1-2; D is unresolved. Germline assignment: CDR1 LNHDA and CDR2 SQIVND (reference sequence). The CDR3 is made up of 13 amino acids. V gave up 3 bases and J gave up 4 bases, with 9 bases separating them. The CDR3 coding sequence is TGTGCCAGTAGTATCAATGGCTTCTATGGCTACACCTTC. This codes for CASSINGFYGYTF.

As to this clone: This sample also contains other DNA sequences that code for the same CDR3. The chain has TRBV27 and TRBJ2-1; TRBD2 aligns across 9 bases. The germline V gene encodes CDR1 MNHEY and CDR2 SMNVEV (reference sequence). The CDR3 loop spans 14 amino acids. Trimming cost V 5 bases and J 4 bases; bases outside gene matches: 3. This CDR3 is CASSGLAGYNEQFF. The CDR3 nucleotides read TGTGCCAGCAGTGGCCTAGCGGGATACAATGAGCAGTTCTTC.

This chain joins TRBV27 and TRBJ1-5; maybe TRBD1 (5 bases). Germline CDR1 and CDR2: MNHEY and SMNVEV (reference sequence). The CDR3 is made up of 14 amino acids. The V and J ends lost 5 bases and 4 bases respectively, with 12 bases between them. CDR3 loop: CASSLLGGNQPQHF. DNA for the CDR3: TGTGCCAGCAGTCTCCTCGGGGGGAATCAGCCCCAGCATTTT.

In its sample, this clone was seen a few times. The chain has TRBV25-1 and TRBJ1-2; D not certain. CDR3 size: 13 residues. Germline V lookup: CDR1 MGHDK, CDR2 SYGVNS. Trimming left V 5 bases short and J 7 bases short, with 14 bases between. Here the CDR3 DNA reads TGTGCCAGCAGTACCTCCGGGTTCTCTGGCTACACCTTC. Encoded protein: CASSTSGFSGYTF.

This sequence joins TRBV27 and TRBJ1-5; 11 nucleotides line up with TRBD1. V trimming: 5 bases; J trimming: 6 bases; junction bases outside the gene matches: 9. Germline V gene data show CDR1 as MNHEY and CDR2 as SMNVEV (reference sequence). This CDR3 has 16 residues. CDR3 in DNA: TGTGCCAGCAGTCCAGGGGACAGGGGGGCGCCTCAGCCCCAGCATTTT. It is translated as CASSPGDRGAPQPQHF.